The 4 T cell receptor beta chains in this list originate from one sample, sequenced in a study of blood T cell repertoires in COVID-19. Generated by immunoSEQ multiplex PCR, the TCRdb table keeps only in-frame clones and is missing some. The sample carries more than 200,000 clones, around 90% recorded once. Sequencing was carried out using PBMCs or T cells enriched from blood (not recorded which). These receptors originate from a woman in her thirties with acute COVID-19.

DNA for the CDR3: TGTGCCAGCAGCTTAGCCGATCAGGGGGCAGGCTACGAGCAGTACTTC. Protein: CASSLADQGAGYEQYF. This chain links TRBV7-8 with TRBJ2-7; 8 nucleotides line up with TRBD1. Germline CDR1 and CDR2: SGHVS and FQNEAQ. CDR3 length: 16 amino acids. V was clipped by 0 bases and J by 3 bases; unmatched bases: 7.

The chain is built from TRBV29-1 and TRBJ1-2; D unclear. The CDR3 covers 14 residues. V lost 1 base and J lost 7, with 16 bases in between. Germline CDR1 and CDR2: SQVTM and ANQGSEA. The CDR3 bases are TGCAGCGTTGAAGGGAGGGATTACGCGAGTGGCTACACCTTC. It specifies CSVEGRDYASGYTF.

The gene calls are TRBV3-1 (or the pseudogene TRBV3-2) and TRBJ1-5; D is ambiguous. The CDR3 is 15 residues long. Trimming removed 1 base from V and 6 bases from J, with 13 bases in between. Germline CDR1 reads LGHDT; CDR2 reads YNNKEL (reference sequence). The CDR3 DNA sequence: TGTGCCAGCAGCCAAGGTCCCGGAGGGAGTCAGCCCCAGCATTTT. It codes for CASSQGPGGSQPQHF.

This clone was observed once. The chain carries TRBV2 and TRBJ1-4; D remains unclear. Germline loops: CDR1 SNHLY, CDR2 FYNNEI. The V gene lost 3 bases and the J gene lost 8 bases, with 4 bases spanning the gap. There are 11 residues in the CDR3. CDR3 sequence reads: CASSDREKLFF. Here the CDR3 DNA reads TGTGCCAGCAGTGACAGGGAAAAACTGTTTTTT.